These 4 T cell receptor beta chains were sequenced from one sample in a study of cytomegalovirus exposure and HLA in healthy donors. Primers for the PCR totalled 60 Vbeta and 13 Jbeta. TCRdb keeps only in-frame clones here, not all; method: immunoSEQ multiplex PCR. The sample lists about 130,000 clones, around 80% seen once, with 1.5% to 2% in the top ten. Sequencing was performed on PBMCs. Receptor source: a female donor in good health and CMV-seropositive.

To note about this clone: The sample contains more than one DNA sequence encoding this CDR3. The V gene is TRBV13, the J gene TRBJ1-2; D might be TRBD1 (6 bases). There are 16 residues in the CDR3. Germline values: CDR1 PRHDT, CDR2 FYEKMQ (reference sequence). Trimming took 5 bases from V and 6 from J, leaving 22 bases between them. CDR3 sequence: CASSPRQALLSHGYTF. As DNA, the CDR3 is TGTGCCAGCAGCCCACGACAGGCCCTTCTCTCGCATGGCTACACCTTC.

V usage is TRBV10-3 and J usage is TRBJ2-1; 7 bases fit TRBD2. Germline CDR1 reads ENHRY; CDR2 reads SYGVKD. V shed 3 bases, J shed 4 bases, and the junction held 9 bases outside the gene matches. The CDR3 length is 16 residues. CDR3 loop: CAISDILAAKYNEQFF. The CDR3 coding sequence is TGTGCCATCAGTGATATCCTAGCGGCGAAGTACAATGAGCAGTTCTTC.

This sequence joins TRBV7-9 and TRBJ1-1; TRBD1 is a possible D gene (6 bases). CDR1 is SEHNR, CDR2 FQNEAQ, per germline (reference sequence). The length of the CDR3 is 16 residues. Trimming left V 5 bases short and J 5 bases short, with 21 bases between. The CDR3 reads CASSRGQIGLGTEAFF. In nucleotides, the CDR3 is TGTGCCAGCAGCCGGGGACAAATTGGTTTAGGGACTGAAGCTTTCTTT.

Notes on this clone: The same CDR3 also results from other DNA sequences found in this sample. The V gene is TRBV2, the J gene TRBJ1-1, with 9 bases matching TRBD1. CDR1 is SNHLY and CDR2 is FYNNEI in the germline V gene. V dropped 6 bases and J dropped 3; count of bases not matched to a gene: 5. The CDR3 has 14 amino acids. CDR3: CASRATGGDTEAFF. The DNA of the CDR3 is TGTGCCAGCAGGGCGACAGGGGGGGACACTGAAGCTTTCTTT.